Listed below are T cell receptor beta chains from one sample, sequenced in a study of blood T cell repertoires in COVID-19. Produced via immunoSEQ multiplex PCR; TCRdb's table is partial and in-frame only. The sample has 350,000 to 400,000 clones, 90% seen once. The sequenced sample was peripheral blood. Receptors originate from a young man with active or convalescent COVID-19. The CDR3 runs from the conserved cysteine through the conserved F or W.

V gene: TRBV6-5
CDR3 protein: CASSYSENEAFF

V gene: TRBV27
CDR3 protein: CASSWDRSRNEQFF

V gene: TRBV6-5
CDR3 protein: CASSSIGTRRPDEQFF

V gene: TRBV5-1
CDR3 protein: CASSLVGGYEQYF

V gene: TRBV18
CDR3 protein: CASSPGPTGELFF

V gene: TRBV5-8
CDR3 protein: CASSLAGQGAQPQHF

V gene: TRBV11-2
CDR3 protein: CASSSISGVREQYF

V gene: TRBV2
CDR3 protein: CASSEATGDTEAFF

V gene: TRBV7-6
CDR3 protein: CASSLDSSTDTQYF

V gene: TRBV4-2
CDR3 protein: CASSPPIDASRVTYEQYF

V gene: TRBV7-2
CDR3 protein: CASSHGQGARGYTF

V gene: TRBV11-2
CDR3 protein: CASSLTGLHNQPQHF

V gene: TRBV7-9
CDR3 protein: CASSLGGGGRHNEKLFF

V gene: TRBV28
CDR3 protein: CASGADRGVTEAFF

V gene: TRBV7-8
CDR3 protein: CASSLGGTSYYEQYF

V gene: TRBV27
CDR3 protein: CASSLFGEQYF

V gene: TRBV19
CDR3 protein: CASSWALFGQGRTEAFF

V gene: TRBV6-6
CDR3 protein: CASSYSRPNSNQPQHF

V gene: TRBV7-2
CDR3 protein: CASSSDRGTNEKLFF

V gene: TRBV19
CDR3 protein: CASSDPGQGDFSTDTQYF

V gene: TRBV5-1
CDR3 protein: CASRLGTVNTEAFF

V gene: TRBV18
CDR3 protein: CASSNDRDYEQYF

V gene: TRBV19
CDR3 protein: CATRRANYGYTF

V gene: TRBV7-2
CDR3 protein: CASSSSGTVAKNIQYF

V gene: TRBV27
CDR3 protein: CASRGTGPIKASEQYF

V gene: TRBV2
CDR3 protein: CASSDETGGVMDIQYF

V gene: TRBV4-1
CDR3 protein: CASSPQQYGYEQYF

V gene: TRBV2
CDR3 protein: CASSERGQGGNQPQHF

V gene: TRBV27
CDR3 protein: CASSFNGRGYEQYF

V gene: TRBV2
CDR3 protein: CASRQGAWTEAFF

V gene: TRBV5-8
CDR3 protein: CASSLASSGGQETQYF

V gene: TRBV18
CDR3 protein: CASSPGQGEAFF

V gene: TRBV29-1
CDR3 protein: CSVKGDLSYEQYF

V gene: TRBV7-2
CDR3 protein: CASKGQGVHEQFF

V gene: TRBV2
CDR3 protein: CASSDETGGGGELFF

V gene: TRBV6-6
CDR3 protein: CASSHPRGQGEEKLFF

V gene: TRBV27
CDR3 protein: CASSPSGNTGELFF

V gene: TRBV24-1
CDR3 protein: CATGQSYSNTGELFF

V gene: TRBV29-1
CDR3 protein: CSVVSGGTEAFF

V gene: TRBV3-1/TRBV3-2
CDR3 protein: CASSQDLHNSNQPQHF

V gene: TRBV9
CDR3 protein: CASSVGGDTLFGEGYTF

V gene: TRBV27
CDR3 protein: CASSLSFGQILDNEQFF

V gene: TRBV6-5
CDR3 protein: CASLTSGGFHEQYF

V gene: TRBV7-9
CDR3 protein: CASSLSALASGNTIYF

V gene: TRBV10-3
CDR3 protein: CAIRDSGSQSYEQYF

V gene: TRBV12-2
CDR3 protein: CASRLQKDRGETQYF

V gene: TRBV7-2
CDR3 protein: CASSFTQATDTQYF

V gene: TRBV19
CDR3 protein: CASSTIYPTLSAGDTEAFF

V gene: TRBV6-2/TRBV6-3
CDR3 protein: CASSYSTGIGYTF

V gene: TRBV29-1
CDR3 protein: CSALAPDYEQYF

V gene: TRBV6-2/TRBV6-3
CDR3 protein: CASSYSNSGGPQHF

V gene: TRBV28
CDR3 protein: CASIGAGAATQHF

V gene: TRBV3-1/TRBV3-2
CDR3 protein: CASSQAGYGYTF

V gene: TRBV4-2
CDR3 protein: CASSQAWASSGNTIYF

V gene: TRBV19
CDR3 protein: CASSIDHGWSTEAFF

V gene: TRBV19
CDR3 protein: CASTLQGHTEAFF

V gene: TRBV18
CDR3 protein: CASSPGTGGATDTQYF